Each of the 15 T cell receptor beta chains below was sequenced from the same sample in a study of early T cells in non-severe SARS-CoV-2 infection. TCRdb re-called the 5' RACE reads through MiXCR, storing one row per CDR3 protein. The data contain around 33,000 distinct CDR3 sequences, 5.5% to 6.5% of them singletons. Sequenced material: whole blood. Receptor source: an adult who was a healthcare worker with PCR-confirmed SARS-CoV-2 infection or an uninfected control (not recorded which).

This clonotype was recorded many times. CDR3 in amino acids: CASSRTGATNEKLFF. The CDR3 DNA is TGTGCCAGCAGTCGGACAGGGGCAACTAATGAAAAACTGTTTTTT. The chain recombines TRBV11-2 with TRBJ1-4; 9 nucleotides match TRBD1. J was trimmed by 0 bases and V by 6 bases; bases with no gene match: 2. This CDR3 region has 15 residues. The germline V gene encodes CDR1 SGHAT and CDR2 FQNNGV.

This clonotype came up many times. V is TRBV4-1 and J is TRBJ1-2, with a possible D match to TRBD1 (6 bases). The CDR3 loop spans 14 amino acids. Germline assignment: CDR1 MGHRA and CDR2 YSYEKL. The V end was cut by 4 bases, the J end by 11 bases, with 20 bases between. The CDR3 protein is CASSRVLADSRYTF. The DNA for the CDR3 is TGCGCCAGCAGCCGAGTACTAGCGGACAGCCGGTACACCTTC.

This clonotype was seen at least ten times. The chain joins TRBV20-1 to TRBJ2-1, with 12 bases identical to TRBD2. Unmatched junction bases numbered 15, after V lost 0 bases and J lost 12 bases. Germline V gives CDR1 DFQATT, CDR2 SNEGSKA (reference sequence). The CDR3 is 17 amino acids. CDR3 nucleotides: TGCAGTGCTAGAGATCCGAGACTAGCGGGAGATTTGGGGTGGCAGTTCTTC. It is translated as CSARDPRLAGDLGWQFF.

This clonotype was recorded at least ten times. The chain has TRBV29-1 and TRBJ2-4; D unclear. CDR3 length: 14 amino acids. Trimming stripped 7 bases from V and 0 bases from J, with 13 bases between. The V gene's germline CDR1 is SQVTM and CDR2 ANQGSEA. The CDR3, as DNA: TGCAGCGCGACGGTCCCCTTAGCCAAAAACATTCAGTACTTC. It specifies CSATVPLAKNIQYF.

This clonotype was counted a few times. The chain is built from TRBV20-1 and TRBJ2-7; 11 bases line up with TRBD2. This CDR3 has 16 residues. Unmatched junction bases numbered 11, after V lost 4 bases and J lost 3 bases. Germline CDR1 and CDR2: DFQATT and SNEGSKA (reference sequence). The CDR3: CSATLLSGGDHYEQYF. The DNA of the CDR3 is TGCAGTGCTACCCTCCTTAGCGGGGGGGATCACTACGAGCAGTACTTC.

This clonotype was seen at least ten times. J is TRBJ1-2 and V is TRBV7-2, with D tentatively TRBD1 (5 bases). CDR3 length: 13 amino acids. V dropped 2 bases and J dropped 8 bases, with 12 bases sitting between them. CDR1 and CDR2 from the germline V gene are SGHTA and FQGNSA. CDR3 sequence reads: CASSLQGVSGYTF. Written as DNA, the CDR3 is TGTGCCAGCAGCTTACAAGGGGTATCGGGCTACACCTTC.

This clonotype was picked up many times. V usage is TRBV30 and J usage is TRBJ1-1; 7 positions match TRBD1. This CDR3 comprises 14 residues. Per germline, CDR1 GTSNPN and CDR2 SVGIG (reference sequence). The V gene end was trimmed by 3 bases and the J gene end by 0 bases; junction bases not matched to a gene: 4. CDR3 nucleotide sequence: TGTGCCTGGAGGCTGGGACAGATGAACACTGAAGCTTTCTTT. Translated: CAWRLGQMNTEAFF.

Ten or more counts support this clonotype. The J gene is TRBJ2-2, the V gene TRBV5-4; no definite D call. The germline CDR1 and CDR2 sequences are SGHNT and YYREEE (reference sequence). The ends were cut back, 5 bases at V and 0 bases at J, with 2 bases in the middle. CDR3 length: 12 residues. This CDR3 reads CASSSNTGELFF. DNA of the CDR3: TGTGCCAGCAGTTCGAACACCGGGGAGCTGTTTTTT.

This clonotype was seen many times. CDR3 protein: CAWTYGSYEQYF. The DNA for the CDR3 is TGTGCCTGGACCTACGGATCCTACGAGCAGTACTTC. V and J are TRBV30 and TRBJ2-7; no clear D. The V gene lost 4 bases and the J gene lost 1 base, with 8 bases spanning the gap. CDR1 GTSNPN and CDR2 SVGIG come from the germline V gene (reference sequence). This CDR3 has 12 amino acids.

This clonotype occurred many times. The limits of the CDR3 on the DNA are not certain, so only TCRdb's listed CDR3 is given. The rearrangement links TRBV12-3 or TRBV12-4 to TRBJ1-5. The CDR3 has 12 amino acids, counting both end residues. The CDR3 region is CASSSSPAAQHF.

The chain is built from TRBV5-5 and TRBJ2-7, with 9 bases identical to TRBD1. Unmatched junction bases numbered 4, after V lost 0 bases and J lost 3 bases. CDR3 length equals 15 residues. CDR1 and CDR2 from the germline V gene are SGHKS and YYEKEE (reference sequence). The CDR3 nucleotides are TGTGCCAGCAGCTTGGGGGACAGGGTCCTCTACGAGCAGTACTTC. It specifies CASSLGDRVLYEQYF.

This clonotype was recorded many times. The chain is built from TRBV7-9 and TRBJ2-5; D tentatively fits TRBD1 or TRBD2 (5 bases each). CDR1 is SEHNR and CDR2 is FQNEAQ in the germline V gene (reference sequence). With 5 bases removed from V and 4 bases from J, the gap between germline ends came to 20 bases. CDR3 size: 16 residues. CDR3 coding DNA: TGTGCCAGCAGCCGGGGAGAGGGGATGGGTTCAGAGACCCAGTACTTC. This translates into CASSRGEGMGSETQYF. Variable domain in full (rest from reference TRBV7-9 and TRBJ2-5): DTGVSQNPRHKITKRGQNVTFRCDPISEHNRLYWYRQTLGQGPEFLTYFQNEAQLEKSRLLSDRFSAERPKGSFSTLEIQRTEQGDSAMYLCASSRGEGMGSETQYFGPGTRLLVL.

The chain employs TRBV30 and TRBJ2-2; D not resolved. Germline CDR1 is GTSNPN and CDR2 is SVGIG (reference sequence). The length of the CDR3 is 15 residues. Trimming took 4 bases from V and 5 from J, leaving 17 bases between them. The CDR3 bases are TGTGCCTGGACTGTGAAGGGCGCTCGGACCGGGGAGCTGTTTTTT. Translation: CAWTVKGARTGELFF.

This clonotype appeared many times. The J gene is TRBJ2-7, the V gene TRBV10-3; 12 bases line up with TRBD2. The J segment lost 0 bases and the V segment lost 8 bases, leaving 5 bases of the junction unmatched. The CDR3 runs to 15 residues. The germline CDR1 and CDR2 sequences are ENHRY and SYGVKD. The CDR3 DNA sequence: TGTGCCATCGCCGGACTAGCGGGGAGCTCCTACGAGCAGTACTTC. This translates into CAIAGLAGSSYEQYF.

This clonotype was counted only a few times. This rearrangement joins TRBV20-1 to TRBJ1-6; D uncertain. The V gene's germline CDR1 is DFQATT and CDR2 SNEGSKA (reference sequence). The CDR3 runs to 15 residues. Trimming took 3 bases from V and 6 from J, leaving 15 bases between them. The CDR3, as DNA: TGCAGTGCTAGGCAGGACTCAGGCGGTAATTCACCCCTCCACTTT. Amino acid sequence: CSARQDSGGNSPLHF.